This T cell receptor (beta chain) stems from a study of identical twins. This CDR3 has 15 residues. V lost 5 bases and J lost 8; bases outside the gene matches: 7. This clonotype has just a few counts. cDNA molecules carried unique molecular identifiers, and template switching added a universal primer site. Each CDR3 protein is one row after TCRdb ran MiXCR on the 5' RACE reads. This sample has about 250,000 distinct CDR3 sequences, with 6% to 8.5% found just once. These records were also assigned to another study, of yellow fever vaccine responses in identical twins.

Sequencing input: CD8+ T cells sorted from blood. The TCR was taken from a young woman in good health. The chain recombines TRBV12-3 or TRBV12-4 with TRBJ1-6; 9 nucleotides align to TRBD1. CDR3 loop: CASSPRDRVDSPLHF. Written as DNA, the CDR3 is TGTGCCAGCAGTCCGAGGGACAGGGTGGATTCACCCCTCCACTTT.